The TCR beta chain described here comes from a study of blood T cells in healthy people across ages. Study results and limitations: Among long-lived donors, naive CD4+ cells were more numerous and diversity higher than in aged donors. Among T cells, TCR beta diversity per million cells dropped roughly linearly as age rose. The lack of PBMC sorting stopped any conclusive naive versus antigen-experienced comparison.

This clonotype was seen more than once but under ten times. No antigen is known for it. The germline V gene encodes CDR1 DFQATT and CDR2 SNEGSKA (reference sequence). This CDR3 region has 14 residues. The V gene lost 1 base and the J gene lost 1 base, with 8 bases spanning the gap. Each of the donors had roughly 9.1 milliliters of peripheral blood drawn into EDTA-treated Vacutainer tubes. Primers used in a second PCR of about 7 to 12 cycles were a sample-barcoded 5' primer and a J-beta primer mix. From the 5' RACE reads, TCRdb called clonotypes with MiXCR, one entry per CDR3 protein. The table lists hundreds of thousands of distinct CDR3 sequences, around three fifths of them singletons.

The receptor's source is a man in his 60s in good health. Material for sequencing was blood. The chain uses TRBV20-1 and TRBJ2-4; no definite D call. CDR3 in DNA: TGCAGTGCTAGAGTCGGGTTGGCCAAAAACATTCAGTACTTC. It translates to CSARVGLAKNIQYF.